This passage covers 21 T cell receptor beta chains from one sample sequenced in a study of patients and donors after allogeneic stem cell transplantation. MiXCR, applied by TCRdb to the RT-PCR reads, yields one record per CDR3 protein. The sample shows around 240,000 distinct CDR3 sequences, roughly 13% of them seen only once. The sequenced sample was blood, either unsorted or a sorted T cell fraction (not recorded which). The receptor source for this set is a human donor who was either an allogeneic HSCT recipient or a stem cell or donor lymphocyte infusion donor (not recorded which). It is not recorded whose cells these are; they may come from a transplant donor.

V is TRBV9 and J is TRBJ2-2, with a possible D match to TRBD1 (6 bases). Between the trimmed V and J ends, which lost 4 bases and 4 bases, there was a span of 14 bases. The CDR3 is 15 residues long. Looked up from germline, CDR1 is SGDLS and CDR2 is YYNGEE. The CDR3 region has the DNA TGTGCCAGCAGCAGGGGACAAACCCCCACCGGGGAGCTGTTTTTT. It translates to CASSRGQTPTGELFF.

The genes are TRBV2 and TRBJ1-1; no reliable D call. The CDR3 has 13 amino acids. Germline V gene data show CDR1 as SNHLY and CDR2 as FYNNEI. V dropped 3 bases and J dropped 2 bases, with 7 bases sitting between them. CDR3 sequence reads: CASSDSSNTEAFF. The CDR3 nucleotides are TGTGCCAGCAGTGATAGCAGTAACACTGAAGCTTTCTTT.

The table lists this clonotype with a few counts. The rearrangement joins TRBV2 to TRBJ2-2; 8 bases line up with TRBD1. This CDR3 has 14 residues. The junction had 4 bases not matched to a gene; V was cut back by 5 bases and J by 5 bases. Germline CDR1 is SNHLY and CDR2 is FYNNEI. CDR3 nucleotide sequence: TGTGCCAGCAGTCGACAGGGGAGAACCGGGGAGCTGTTTTTT. Amino acids: CASSRQGRTGELFF. Full variable domain (missing parts from reference TRBV2 and TRBJ2-2): EPEVTQTPSHQVTQMGQEVILRCVPISNHLYFYWYRQILGQKVEFLVSFYNNEISEKSEIFDDQFSVERPDGSNFTLKIRSTKLEDSAMYFCASSRQGRTGELFFGEGSRLTVL.

This sequence joins TRBV7-6 and TRBJ2-1, with D hard to call. The germline V gene has CDR1 SGHVS and CDR2 FNYEAQ. The ends were cut back, 5 bases at V and 4 bases at J, with 9 bases in the middle. CDR3 length equals 13 residues. Here the CDR3 reads CASSMKEYNEQFF. Here the CDR3 DNA reads TGTGCCAGCAGCATGAAGGAGTACAATGAGCAGTTCTTC.

This clonotype was observed a handful of times. The chain joins TRBV20-1 to TRBJ1-6, with TRBD1 matching over 9 bases. Germline V lookup: CDR1 DFQATT, CDR2 SNEGSKA (reference sequence). The CDR3 totals 18 residues. The J segment lost 0 bases and the V segment lost 3 bases, leaving 9 bases of the junction unmatched. CDR3 protein: CSARSDRGRSSYNSPLHF. DNA for the CDR3: TGCAGTGCTAGGTCTGACAGGGGGAGGAGCTCCTATAATTCACCCCTCCACTTT.

The chain is built from TRBV6-1 and TRBJ2-2, with 8 bases aligning to TRBD1. J lost 2 bases, V lost 6 bases, and 8 bases had no gene match. The CDR3 is 16 amino acids. CDR1 is MNHNS and CDR2 is SASEGT in the germline V gene. CDR3 in DNA: TGTGCCAGCAGGCTCCGGGACAGGACCAACACCGGGGAGCTGTTTTTT. The encoded protein is CASRLRDRTNTGELFF.

This clonotype showed up just a few times. V is TRBV6-1 and J is TRBJ1-1; the D is unclear. CDR3 length: 14 residues. The germline CDR1 and CDR2 sequences are MNHNS and SASEGT. V lost 6 bases and J 1 base, leaving 12 bases between the germline ends. CDR3 amino acids: CASREIHGNTEAFF. The CDR3 bases are TGTGCCAGCAGAGAGATCCATGGGAACACTGAAGCTTTCTTT.

This clonotype was observed a handful of times. The V gene is TRBV3-1, the J gene TRBJ2-3; 8 bases map to TRBD1. The ends lost 2 bases at V and 3 bases at J; junction bases unmatched: 4. Germline lookup yields CDR1 LGHDT and CDR2 YNNKEL (reference sequence). This CDR3 contains 15 residues. The CDR3 is CASSQLDRVTDTQYF. CDR3 coding DNA: TGTGCCAGCAGCCAATTGGACAGGGTGACAGATACGCAGTATTTT.

This clonotype occurred a few times. This chain uses TRBV11-2 with TRBJ2-1; D may match TRBD1 or TRBD2 (5 bases each). V lost 5 bases to trimming and J lost 7 bases, with 21 bases between them. The CDR3 spans 16 residues. CDR1 is SGHAT, CDR2 FQNNGV, per germline. DNA of the CDR3: TGTGCCAGCAGCCGTCTGAGGGGCCCGCCCCTAAATGAGCAGTTCTTC. Translation gives CASSRLRGPPLNEQFF. Variable domain in full (rest from reference TRBV11-2 and TRBJ2-1): EAGVAQSPRYKIIEKRQSVAFWCNPISGHATLYWYQQILGQGPKLLIQFQNNGVVDDSQLPKDRFSAERLKGVDSTLKIQPAKLEDSAVYLCASSRLRGPPLNEQFFGPGTRLTVL.

V gene TRBV6-6 combines with J gene TRBJ1-1; D is ambiguous. Germline V gives CDR1 MNHNY, CDR2 SVGAGI (reference sequence). Trimming removed 6 bases at V and 0 bases at J, with 5 bases between. The length of the CDR3 is 12 residues. In DNA form, the CDR3 reads TGTGCCAGCAGGTACATGAACACTGAAGCTTTCTTT. It encodes CASRYMNTEAFF.

This clonotype appeared many times. This sequence joins TRBV9 and TRBJ2-3; TRBD1 matches at 9 bases. The V and J ends lost 3 bases and 8 bases, in that order; junction bases with no gene match: 10. Germline lookup yields CDR1 SGDLS and CDR2 YYNGEE. CDR3 length: 15 amino acids. The CDR3 DNA reads as TGTGCCAGCAGCGACCTCCGGGACAGGGCGGGTACGCAGTATTTT. Residues: CASSDLRDRAGTQYF.

This chain joins TRBV20-1 and TRBJ2-3, with 8 bases lining up with TRBD2. The V gene's germline CDR1 is DFQATT and CDR2 SNEGSKA (reference sequence). The ends lost 4 bases at V and 3 bases at J; junction bases unmatched: 6. The CDR3 has 14 residues. This CDR3 is CSAITRGGTDTQYF. The CDR3 DNA reads as TGCAGTGCTATCACCCGCGGGGGGACAGATACGCAGTATTTT.

This clonotype was found many times. The rearrangement joins TRBV29-1 to TRBJ1-1, with D hard to call. CDR3 length: 11 amino acids. V gave up 7 bases and J gave up 3 bases, with 9 bases separating them. Germline V CDR1 and CDR2: SQVTM, ANQGSEA. DNA of the CDR3: TGCAGCGGGGCGCGAGACACTGAAGCTTTCTTT. It translates to CSGARDTEAFF.

The chain carries TRBV12-3 or TRBV12-4 and TRBJ1-4; D not certain. Trimming cost V 8 bases and J 8 bases, with 21 bases left between them. The CDR3 has 15 residues. CDR3 nucleotide sequence: TGTGCCAGCGAGCCCACTAGGGCCTCCGGGGAAAAACTGTTTTTT. Amino acids: CASEPTRASGEKLFF.

The rearrangement joins TRBV7-2 to TRBJ2-3; 7 bases align to TRBD1. J was trimmed by 3 bases and V by 0 bases; bases with no gene match: 12. The CDR3 spans 18 residues. Germline V gives CDR1 SGHTA, CDR2 FQGNSA. This CDR3 reads CASSLARVQGIRTDTQYF. The CDR3 DNA reads TGTGCCAGCAGCTTAGCCCGGGTACAGGGGATTAGGACAGATACGCAGTATTTT.

This rearrangement joins TRBV30 to TRBJ2-1; D perhaps matches TRBD2 (5 bases). V lost 0 bases, J lost 0 bases, and 15 bases lay in between. The length of the CDR3 is 17 residues. Germline V CDR1 and CDR2: GTSNPN, SVGIG (reference sequence). The CDR3 region is CAWSVGGHRGSYNEQFF. In nucleotides, the CDR3 is TGTGCCTGGAGTGTTGGCGGCCATCGGGGCTCCTACAATGAGCAGTTCTTC.

The chain employs TRBV3-1 and TRBJ2-5; D is undetermined. This CDR3 region has 18 residues. The germline V gene has CDR1 LGHDT and CDR2 YNNKEL (reference sequence). V lost 0 bases and J 2 bases, leaving 19 bases between the germline ends. As DNA, the CDR3 is TGTGCCAGCAGCCAAGAATTGGAGTGGGTGGCGGATCAAGAGACCCAGTACTTC. Amino acids: CASSQELEWVADQETQYF.

The table lists this clonotype with a count of one. The DNA of the CDR3 is TGTGCCAGTAGTCTGACAGTGGGAGAGTATGGCTACACCTTC. Protein product: CASSLTVGEYGYTF. The chain recombines TRBV19 with TRBJ1-2; weak D call: TRBD1 (5 bases). The V gene lost 5 bases and the J gene lost 5 bases, with 15 bases spanning the gap. The CDR3 contains 14 residues. The germline V gene has CDR1 LNHDA and CDR2 SQIVND (reference sequence).

The J gene is TRBJ2-3, the V gene TRBV5-4, with a tentative D call TRBD1 (6 bases). Trimming removed 4 bases from V and 3 bases from J, with 15 bases in between. Germline CDR1 and CDR2: SGHNT and YYREEE (reference sequence). There are 15 residues in the CDR3. The CDR3 sequence: CASSRQERKTDTQYF. CDR3 nucleotides: TGTGCCAGCAGCCGACAGGAACGAAAAACAGATACGCAGTATTTT.

This clonotype was counted many times. The chain joins TRBV12-3 or TRBV12-4 to TRBJ1-5; possibly TRBD1 for D (6 bases). The CDR3 covers 14 residues. V was cut by 2 bases and J by 3 bases, with 8 bases left in between. The CDR3 DNA follows: TGTGCCAGCAGTTTAACAGGGAACAATCAGCCCCAGCATTTT. Translated, it gives CASSLTGNNQPQHF.

This clonotype was counted a few times. This chain uses TRBV3-1 with TRBJ1-1; D unclear. This CDR3 comprises 13 residues. V dropped 0 bases and J dropped 4 bases, with 6 bases sitting between them. Germline V gene lookup returns CDR1 LGHDT and CDR2 YNNKEL (reference sequence). CDR3 protein: CASSQDSGTEAFF. The CDR3 bases are TGTGCCAGCAGCCAAGACAGTGGCACTGAAGCTTTCTTT.